Each of the 10 T cell receptor beta chains below was sequenced from the same sample in a study of T cell responses to AZD1222 COVID-19 vaccine. Sequenced by immunoSEQ multiplex PCR; TCRdb stores in-frame clones only, minus some. The table includes more than 95,000 clones, 88% detected once. This material consisted of peripheral blood, taken on day 0 of AZD1222 vaccination. The origin of the receptors is an adult in good health.

The chain has TRBV7-8 and TRBJ1-5; unclear D gene. This CDR3 contains 12 residues. The V end was cut by 4 bases, the J end by 9 bases, with 10 bases between. CDR1 and CDR2 from the germline V gene are SGHVS and FQNEAQ. CDR3 DNA sequence: TGTGCCAGCAGCTCTAATACCGGGCCCCAGCATTTT. Translation gives CASSSNTGPQHF. Based on the CDR3 plus reference TRBV7-8 and TRBJ1-5, the full variable domain is GAGVSQSPRYKVAKRGQDVALRCDPISGHVSLFWYQQALGQGPEFLTYFQNEAQLDKSGLPSDRFFAERPEGSVSTLKIQRTQQEDSAVYLCASSSNTGPQHFGDGTRLSIL.

V is TRBV19 and J is TRBJ2-1; TRBD2 matches 11 bases. Trimming took 1 base from V and 8 from J; bases not matched to a gene: 1. The CDR3 loop spans 14 amino acids. Looked up from germline, CDR1 is LNHDA and CDR2 is SQIVND (reference sequence). CDR3 nucleotide sequence: TGTGCCAGTAGTATAGGACTAGCGGGGTATGAGCAGTTCTTC. Amino acid sequence: CASSIGLAGYEQFF.

The chain combines TRBV9 with TRBJ1-1; no reliable D call. This CDR3 comprises 14 residues. Germline assignment: CDR1 SGDLS and CDR2 YYNGEE. V gave up 2 bases and J gave up 5 bases, with 13 bases separating them. CDR3 nucleotides: TGTGCCAGCAGCGTTGACCCTCAAGGGACTGAAGCTTTCTTT. Its protein is CASSVDPQGTEAFF.

The chain's CDR3 is CASPLPGPWGVRYGYTF. CDR3 nucleotides: TGTGCCAGCCCCCTGCCGGGACCCTGGGGTGTAAGGTATGGCTACACCTTC. The V call is TRBV27, the J call TRBJ1-2, with D tentatively TRBD1 (5 bases). The ends were cut back, 8 bases at V and 5 bases at J, with 27 bases in the middle. This CDR3 contains 17 residues. Germline CDR1 is MNHEY and CDR2 is SMNVEV (reference sequence).

The genes are TRBV27 and TRBJ2-7; TRBD2 agrees at 7 bases. Trimming removed 4 bases from V and 3 bases from J; junction bases left unmatched: 6. The CDR3 contains 14 residues. CDR1 and CDR2 (germline): MNHEY, SMNVEV (reference sequence). The CDR3 sequence: CASSWGGTFYEQYF. In DNA, the CDR3 is TGTGCCAGCAGTTGGGGGGGGACTTTCTACGAGCAGTACTTC.

The V and J genes are TRBV5-8 and TRBJ1-2; maybe TRBD1 (5 bases). V was trimmed by 0 bases and J by 3 bases, leaving 18 bases between them. This CDR3 region has 17 residues. Germline CDR1 is SGHTS and CDR2 is YDEGEE. CDR3 residues: CASSLAGRAAGDYGYTF. CDR3 DNA sequence: TGTGCCAGCAGCTTGGCAGGACGTGCGGCGGGGGACTATGGCTACACCTTC.

V is TRBV6-5 and J is TRBJ1-4; no firm D call. Between the trimmed V and J ends, which lost 5 bases and 9 bases, there was a span of 10 bases. The germline gives CDR1 MNHEY, CDR2 SVGAGI. The CDR3 consists of 12 residues. CDR3 sequence: CASSPAGKKLFF. In nucleotides, the CDR3 is TGTGCCAGCAGTCCGGCCGGGAAAAAACTGTTTTTT.

J is TRBJ2-7 and V is TRBV4-3; D might be TRBD1 or TRBD2, each matching 5 bases. V gave up 0 bases and J gave up 0 bases, with 15 bases separating them. The CDR3 totals 17 residues. CDR1 is LGHNA and CDR2 is YSLEER in the germline V gene. The CDR3 sequence: CASSQDFEGPISYEQYF. CDR3 coding DNA: TGCGCCAGCAGCCAAGATTTCGAGGGGCCCATCTCCTACGAGCAGTACTTC.

The gene calls are TRBV5-1 and TRBJ2-7; possibly TRBD1 for D (5 bases). Trimming left V 7 bases short and J 2 bases short, with 16 bases between. Germline V lookup: CDR1 SGHRS, CDR2 YFSETQ. The CDR3 has 14 residues. CDR3 DNA sequence: TGCGCCAGCTGCATAGGGGTTGGAACCTACGAGCAGTACTTC. Its protein is CASCIGVGTYEQYF.

This clone was found once. V gene TRBV23-1 combines with J gene TRBJ1-5, with a tentative D call TRBD1 (5 bases). TRBV23-1 is noted as an ORF with a role that remains uncertain. V was trimmed by 10 bases and J by 2 bases, leaving 15 bases between them. This CDR3 has 14 amino acids. The CDR3 is CANTSGGGNQPQHF. The CDR3 DNA reads as TGCGCCAACACCTCGGGGGGGGGCAATCAGCCCCAGCATTTT.